What follows describes a single TCR beta chain. Its cognate antigen is unknown. Other nucleotide sequences from this sample produce the same CDR3. The germline gives CDR1 MNHNS, CDR2 SASEGT. The V and J ends lost 2 bases and 4 bases, in that order; junction bases with no gene match: 7. The CDR3 has 16 residues. The sample comes from a study of cytomegalovirus exposure and HLA in healthy donors. Study details: Earlier findings included some 120 million unique TCR beta sequences obtained from 170 million or so T cells. Within an early data release were about 80 million unique TCRs drawn from HLA-typed donors.

Study-wide results and limits: In a later analysis, 16,951 TCR beta sequences were associated with HLA alleles at 0.05 false discovery rate.

A multiplex PCR was run with 60 Vbeta primers and 13 Jbeta primers. Only in-frame clones appear in the TCRdb table, and some are missing; sequencing was by immunoSEQ multiplex PCR. The data show roughly 99,000 clones, with roughly 87% seen just once and 2.7% held by the top ten. The source of this sequence is a man aged 30 to 39 in good health and CMV-seropositive. The sequencing input was PBMCs. The chain is built from TRBV6-1 and TRBJ1-5; TRBD1 agrees at 8 bases. In DNA form, the CDR3 reads TGTGCCAGCAGTGAATCGACAGGGGAACCTAATCAGCCCCAGCATTTT. Its translation: CASSESTGEPNQPQHF.